The 24 T cell receptor beta chains presented below share a single source sample, sequenced in a study of shared clonotypes between healthy human individuals. Clones were read by immunoSEQ multiplex PCR, and TCRdb kept only the in-frame ones, dropping some. The repertoire holds over a million clones, with roughly 70% as singletons. Sample: memory CD4+ T cells sorted from blood. Subset denoted: CD45RA-negative fraction. The receptors originated from a man aged 18 to 29 in good health.

The rearrangement joins TRBV5-1 to TRBJ2-2, with 7 bases lining up with TRBD1. The CDR3 is made up of 16 amino acids. Unmatched junction bases numbered 5, after V lost 3 bases and J lost 0 bases. Germline V gene data show CDR1 as SGHRS and CDR2 as YFSETQ. CDR3 DNA sequence: TGCGCCAGCAGCTCGAGGGGGCAATCGAACACCGGGGAGCTGTTTTTT. It encodes CASSSRGQSNTGELFF.

The chain links TRBV6-1 to TRBJ1-1; 9 bases are shared with TRBD1. Germline CDR1 MNHNS, CDR2 SASEGT. The CDR3 is 14 amino acids. Trimming took 8 bases from V and 3 from J; bases not matched to a gene: 7. In nucleotides, the CDR3 is TGTGCCAGCTCAAACAGGGGGCTGGACACTGAAGCTTTCTTT. Translation gives CASSNRGLDTEAFF.

The chain recombines TRBV29-1 with TRBJ2-5; 7 bases line up with TRBD1. Germline V gene lookup returns CDR1 SQVTM and CDR2 ANQGSEA. CDR3 size: 10 residues. V was pared by 5 bases and J by 11 bases, with 5 bases of the junction left unmatched. The CDR3 region is CSVRQGEQYF. The CDR3 bases are TGCAGCGTTCGACAGGGTGAGCAGTACTTC.

The gene calls are TRBV10-3 and TRBJ2-7; D not certain. Germline V lookup: CDR1 ENHRY, CDR2 SYGVKD. The CDR3 extends over 15 amino acids. Trimming shortened V by 4 bases and J by 2 bases, and 15 bases separated the two germline ends. CDR3 DNA sequence: TGTGCCATCAGTGCGTCGGCCGGCGGCGCCTACGAGCAGTACTTC. Protein: CAISASAGGAYEQYF.

This clone has more than one count but fewer than ten. The chain employs TRBV4-1 and TRBJ2-1; D not resolved. This CDR3 is 13 amino acids long. V lost 3 bases to trimming and J lost 7 bases, with 10 bases between them. Germline V gives CDR1 MGHRA, CDR2 YSYEKL. CDR3 sequence (DNA): TGCGCCAGCAGCCACCCACTCCGGAATGAGCAGTTCTTC. It translates to CASSHPLRNEQFF.

The J gene is TRBJ2-1, the V gene TRBV19, with D perhaps TRBD1 or TRBD2 (6 bases each). The CDR3 spans 14 residues. V was cut by 4 bases and J by 7 bases, with 14 bases left in between. Germline values: CDR1 LNHDA, CDR2 SQIVND (reference sequence). CDR3 in amino acids: CASSKRGGINEQFF. In DNA, the CDR3 is TGTGCCAGTAGTAAACGAGGGGGGATAAATGAGCAGTTCTTC.

This clone was recorded only once. The chain couples TRBV5-4 to TRBJ2-5; 13 nucleotides agree with TRBD2. Germline V gene sequence: CDR1 SGHNT, CDR2 YYREEE (reference sequence). J lost 3 bases, V lost 6 bases, and 8 bases had no gene match. The CDR3 length is 16 residues. DNA of the CDR3: TGTGCCAGCACCCCCCGGGGACTAGCGGGGAAAGAGACCCAGTACTTC. This gives the protein CASTPRGLAGKETQYF.

The V gene is TRBV11-2, the J gene TRBJ1-1; 7 positions match TRBD1. With V trimmed by 1 base and J by 6 bases, 5 bases remained unmatched. This CDR3 contains 14 residues. Looked up from germline, CDR1 is SGHAT and CDR2 is FQNNGV. CDR3 DNA sequence: TGTGCCAGCAGCTTAGTTGGCCAGGGGGCTGAAGCTTTCTTT. This encodes CASSLVGQGAEAFF.

The table lists this clone with a count of one. The J gene is TRBJ2-2, the V gene TRBV19; a weak D match, TRBD1 (6 bases). Germline assignment: CDR1 LNHDA and CDR2 SQIVND (reference sequence). Between the trimmed V and J ends, which lost 8 bases and 4 bases, there was a span of 14 bases. The CDR3 contains 14 residues. The CDR3 sequence: CASADRKGTGELFF. CDR3 in DNA: TGTGCCAGTGCGGACAGAAAGGGCACCGGGGAGCTGTTTTTT. The whole variable domain, remainder taken from reference TRBV19 and TRBJ2-2, is DGGITQSPKYLFRKEGQNVTLSCEQNLNHDAMYWYRQDPGQGLRLIYYSQIVNDFQKGDIAEGYSVSREKKESFPLTVTSAQKNPTAFYLCASADRKGTGELFFGEGSRLTVL.

This clone has more than one count but fewer than ten. The chain combines TRBV10-3 with TRBJ1-1, with 7 bases aligning to TRBD1. The ends lost 11 bases at V and 3 bases at J; junction bases unmatched: 6. The germline V gene encodes CDR1 ENHRY and CDR2 SYGVKD. The CDR3 covers 12 residues. CDR3 region: CAATGEDTEAFF. DNA of the CDR3: TGTGCCGCCACAGGGGAAGACACTGAAGCTTTCTTT.

This clone was recorded once. V usage is TRBV5-1 and J usage is TRBJ1-3, with 7 bases matching TRBD1. The V segment lost 6 bases and the J segment 0 bases; nucleotides outside the gene matches: 6. This CDR3 is built from 15 residues. CDR1 is SGHRS, CDR2 YFSETQ, per germline. As DNA, the CDR3 is TGCGCCAGCACTACGGGGACAGTCTCTGGAAACACCATATATTTT. This sequence encodes CASTTGTVSGNTIYF.

The V call is TRBV11-2, the J call TRBJ2-2; possibly TRBD1 for D (5 bases). The CDR3 contains 15 residues. The V gene's germline CDR1 is SGHAT and CDR2 FQNNGV. V dropped 5 bases and J dropped 1 base, with 11 bases sitting between them. This CDR3 is CASSIRQKNTGELFF. The CDR3 DNA follows: TGTGCCAGCAGCATCAGACAGAAGAACACCGGGGAGCTGTTTTTT.

The rearrangement uses TRBV11-2 and TRBJ2-7, with D possibly being TRBD1 or TRBD2 (6 bases each). CDR1 and CDR2 from the germline V gene are SGHAT and FQNNGV. The CDR3 is made up of 15 amino acids. The V end lost 5 bases, the J end lost 2 bases, and 16 bases lay between the germline ends. CDR3 nucleotides: TGTGCCAGCAGCACTAGGGGGGCTCAGACCTACGAGCAGTACTTC. Protein product: CASSTRGAQTYEQYF.

This clone was recorded many times. The chain carries TRBV5-6 and TRBJ1-5; D is possibly TRBD1 (5 bases). The CDR3 is 16 residues long. Germline CDR1 is SGHDT and CDR2 is YYEEEE. Trimming took 4 bases from V and 0 from J, leaving 14 bases between them. This chain's CDR3 is CASSQGPPPSNQPQHF. The CDR3 DNA is TGTGCCAGCAGCCAGGGACCTCCTCCTAGCAATCAGCCCCAGCATTTT.

The V gene is TRBV18, the J gene TRBJ2-5; no clear D. This CDR3 has 19 residues. The V and J ends lost 0 bases and 4 bases respectively, with 24 bases between them. Germline CDR1 is KGHSH and CDR2 is LQKENI. The chain's CDR3 is CASSPPITERTEDIETQYF. The CDR3 coding sequence is TGTGCCAGCTCACCACCGATAACGGAACGAACCGAAGATATAGAGACCCAGTACTTC.

This clone was detected a few times. The J gene is TRBJ2-5, the V gene TRBV25-1; the D gene is possibly TRBD1 (6 bases). The CDR3 totals 13 residues. Trimming left V 10 bases short and J 4 bases short, with 16 bases between. Germline loops: CDR1 MGHDK, CDR2 SYGVNS. CDR3 amino acids: CATQTGLAETQYF. The CDR3 coding sequence is TGTGCCACCCAAACAGGGCTGGCAGAGACCCAGTACTTC.

V usage is TRBV5-1 and J usage is TRBJ1-4, with D hard to call. The CDR3 is 13 amino acids. Germline CDR1 SGHRS, CDR2 YFSETQ. V was clipped by 10 bases and J by 1 base, with 11 bases between them. The CDR3 DNA is TGCGCCTCAGCGGAGAGAACTAATGAAAAACTGTTTTTT. Translated, it gives CASAERTNEKLFF.

This clone has more than one count but fewer than ten. CDR3: CASSLGQGAINYGYTF. CDR3 bases: TGTGCCAGCAGCTTGGGGCAGGGGGCGATTAACTATGGCTACACCTTC. The genes are TRBV5-5 and TRBJ1-2; 8 bases are a match to TRBD1. The V and J ends lost 0 bases and 1 base, in that order; junction bases with no gene match: 5. Germline V CDR1 and CDR2: SGHKS, YYEKEE (reference sequence). The CDR3 sequence is 16 residues long.

The V and J genes are TRBV7-9 and TRBJ1-1; 7 nucleotides align to TRBD1. J lost 0 bases, V lost 5 bases, and 6 bases had no gene match. This CDR3 is 15 amino acids long. CDR1 SEHNR and CDR2 FQNEAQ come from the germline V gene (reference sequence). The CDR3 DNA follows: TGTGCCAGCAGCCCCTCCGGGACAGTGAACACTGAAGCTTTCTTT. Protein product: CASSPSGTVNTEAFF. The full variable domain, completed using reference TRBV7-9 and TRBJ1-1, is DTGVSQNPRHKITKRGQNVTFRCDPISEHNRLYWYRQTLGQGPEFLTYFQNEAQLEKSRLLSDRFSAERPKGSFSTLEIQRTEQGDSAMYLCASSPSGTVNTEAFFGQGTRLTVV.

This clone appeared many times. The V and J genes are TRBV7-2 and TRBJ2-2; 10 bases are shared with TRBD2. The V segment lost 4 bases and the J segment 8 bases; nucleotides outside the gene matches: 10. This CDR3 has 16 amino acids. Germline assignment: CDR1 SGHTA and CDR2 FQGNSA. CDR3 loop: CASSSQLAGVAGELFF. DNA for the CDR3: TGTGCCAGCAGCTCCCAGCTAGCGGGAGTTGCAGGGGAGCTGTTTTTT.

A note on this clone: Other DNA sequences in this sample translate to the same CDR3. This chain links TRBV5-1 with TRBJ2-5; D may be TRBD1 (7 bases). Germline values: CDR1 SGHRS, CDR2 YFSETQ. The CDR3 totals 15 residues. V shed 4 bases and J shed 4 bases, with 17 bases lying between them. CDR3 sequence (DNA): TGCGCCAGCAGCCTTAGGACAGGAGGGGGAGAGACCCAGTACTTC. It specifies CASSLRTGGGETQYF. The variable domain in full, completed from reference TRBV5-1 and TRBJ2-5, reads KAGVTQTPRYLIKTRGQQVTLSCSPISGHRSVSWYQQTPGQGLQFLFEYFSETQRNKGNFPGRFSGRQFSNSRSEMNVSTLELGDSALYLCASSLRTGGGETQYFGPGTRLLVL.

V is TRBV14 and J is TRBJ2-5, with D maybe TRBD1 (6 bases). The CDR3 sequence is 12 residues long. Trimming shortened V by 1 base and J by 7 bases, and 7 bases separated the two germline ends. Germline-derived CDR1 and CDR2 are SGHDN and FVKESK. The CDR3 DNA is TGTGCCAGCAGCCAAGGGGGGCGGACCCAGTACTTC. This codes for CASSQGGRTQYF.

This clone was counted between two and nine times. The chain carries TRBV14 and TRBJ1-1; D unresolved. The V gene's germline CDR1 is SGHDN and CDR2 FVKESK. The CDR3 sequence is 11 residues long. V was pared by 3 bases and J by 10 bases, with 9 bases between. CDR3 sequence: CASSQGARAFF. The CDR3 nucleotides read TGTGCCAGCAGCCAGGGAGCTCGAGCTTTCTTT.

This chain connects TRBV2 to TRBJ1-2, with TRBD1 matching 7 bases. This CDR3 has 12 residues. The V segment lost 7 bases and the J segment 13 bases; nucleotides outside the gene matches: 12. CDR1 and CDR2 from the germline V gene are SNHLY and FYNNEI. In DNA form, the CDR3 reads TGTGCCAGCACCCTGGACAGGATTTTTTTCACCTTC. Translating gives CASTLDRIFFTF. Full variable domain (outside the CDR3, taken from reference TRBV2 and TRBJ1-2): EPEVTQTPSHQVTQMGQEVILRCVPISNHLYFYWYRQILGQKVEFLVSFYNNEISEKSEIFDDQFSVERPDGSNFTLKIRSTKLEDSAMYFCASTLDRIFFTFGSGTRLTVV.